These 11 T cell receptor beta chains share one sample of origin, sequenced in a study of blood T cell repertoires in COVID-19. Sequencing used immunoSEQ multiplex PCR; TCRdb keeps in-frame clones, though not all of them. The data hold some 270,000 clones, with about 89% observed a single time. Sequenced input: peripheral blood. The receptor set was obtained from a man aged 50-59 years with acute or convalescent COVID-19.

This clone was detected a few times. This sample includes further DNA sequences coding for the same CDR3. V is TRBV12-3 or TRBV12-4 and J is TRBJ1-1; possibly TRBD1 for D (5 bases). This CDR3 has 13 amino acids. The germline V and J ends were trimmed by 6 bases and 0 bases, with 8 bases remaining between them. The chain's CDR3 is CASSLRVNTEAFF. For the CDR3, the DNA is TGTGCCAGCAGCCTCAGGGTGAACACTGAAGCTTTCTTT.

The chain recombines TRBV18 with TRBJ2-7; no reliable D call. The V and J ends lost 4 bases and 3 bases respectively, with 10 bases between them. CDR1 and CDR2 (germline): KGHSH, LQKENI. The CDR3 length is 13 residues. The CDR3 region has the DNA TGTGCCAGCTCACGTACTTCCATCTACGAGCAGTACTTC. Its translation: CASSRTSIYEQYF.

This chain links TRBV5-1 with TRBJ2-7, with D perhaps matching TRBD2 (7 bases). Germline lookup yields CDR1 SGHRS and CDR2 YFSETQ. There are 17 residues in the CDR3. V dropped 0 bases and J dropped 0 bases, with 16 bases sitting between them. Here the CDR3 DNA reads TGCGCCAGCAGCTTGGTATTTCGCGGGGGCGCCTCCTACGAGCAGTACTTC. Its translation is CASSLVFRGGASYEQYF.

The J gene is TRBJ2-1, the V gene TRBV5-4, with 10 bases fitting TRBD2. The CDR3 contains 16 residues. Looked up from germline, CDR1 is SGHNT and CDR2 is YYREEE (reference sequence). V dropped 0 bases and J dropped 4; count of bases not matched to a gene: 4. CDR3 sequence: CASSLELAGRYNEQFF. CDR3 nucleotides: TGTGCCAGCAGCTTGGAACTAGCGGGGCGATACAATGAGCAGTTCTTC.

Only a few counts were recorded for this clone. The CDR3 here is CASSEGTGYYSNQPQHF. Written as DNA, the CDR3 is TGTGCCAGCAGTGAAGGGACAGGGTACTATAGCAATCAGCCCCAGCATTTT. The chain couples TRBV6-1 to TRBJ1-5, with TRBD1 matching 8 bases. Germline values: CDR1 MNHNS, CDR2 SASEGT. CDR3 length: 17 amino acids. Trimming removed 1 base from V and 0 bases from J; junction bases left unmatched: 5.

The chain is built from TRBV10-3 and TRBJ2-7; TRBD1 aligns across 7 bases. The CDR3 consists of 14 residues. The trim removed 5 bases at V and 2 bases at J, leaving 6 bases unmatched. CDR1 is ENHRY, CDR2 SYGVKD, per germline. CDR3 protein: CAISQQGSAYEQYF. CDR3 DNA: TGTGCCATCAGTCAACAGGGGTCGGCCTACGAGCAGTACTTC.

The J gene is TRBJ2-7, the V gene TRBV5-1; TRBD1 matches 12 bases. With V trimmed by 0 bases and J by 5 bases, 6 bases remained unmatched. Looked up from germline, CDR1 is SGHRS and CDR2 is YFSETQ. The length of the CDR3 is 16 residues. The chain's CDR3 is CASSLERDRGPDEQYF. The CDR3 DNA follows: TGCGCCAGCAGCTTGGAAAGGGACAGGGGGCCAGACGAGCAGTACTTC.

The genes are TRBV2 and TRBJ1-2, with 10 bases identical to TRBD1. There are 13 residues in the CDR3. V dropped 8 bases and J dropped 8; count of bases not matched to a gene: 8. Germline assignment: CDR1 SNHLY and CDR2 FYNNEI. The CDR3 loop reads CASSGTGASGYTF. CDR3 sequence (DNA): TGTGCCAGCTCCGGGACAGGGGCATCGGGCTACACCTTC.

The chain joins TRBV11-2 to TRBJ1-5, with D possibly TRBD1 on 5 matching bases. Deletions cut 0 bases from V and 9 bases from J, with 12 bases between. The CDR3 spans 14 residues. Germline CDR1 reads SGHAT; CDR2 reads FQNNGV. The CDR3 DNA sequence: TGTGCCAGCAGCTTAGATGGGGGACTAATGCCCCAGCATTTT. It is translated as CASSLDGGLMPQHF.

The V and J genes are TRBV7-2 and TRBJ2-2, with TRBD2 matching over 11 bases. Trimming removed 5 bases from V and 4 bases from J; junction bases left unmatched: 6. Germline V lookup: CDR1 SGHTA, CDR2 FQGNSA. This CDR3 is built from 16 residues. The CDR3 protein is CASSRSGGAGTGELFF. The CDR3 DNA reads TGTGCCAGCAGCCGTAGCGGGGGGGCTGGCACCGGGGAGCTGTTTTTT. Looking up the rest from reference TRBV7-2 and TRBJ2-2 gives the full variable domain: GAGVSQSPSNKVTEKGKDVELRCDPISGHTALYWYRQSLGQGLEFLIYFQGNSAPDKSGLPSDRFSAERTGGSVSTLTIQRTQQEDSAVYLCASSRSGGAGTGELFFGEGSRLTVL.

The chain links TRBV20-1 to TRBJ1-2, with 9 bases fitting TRBD1. With 6 bases clipped from V and 4 bases from J, the junction kept 6 bases outside the gene matches. The germline CDR1 and CDR2 sequences are DFQATT and SNEGSKA (reference sequence). This CDR3 comprises 13 residues. The CDR3 DNA reads as TGCAGTGCAAGTACAGGGGGCGCCTATGGCTACACCTTC. Translating it yields CSASTGGAYGYTF.